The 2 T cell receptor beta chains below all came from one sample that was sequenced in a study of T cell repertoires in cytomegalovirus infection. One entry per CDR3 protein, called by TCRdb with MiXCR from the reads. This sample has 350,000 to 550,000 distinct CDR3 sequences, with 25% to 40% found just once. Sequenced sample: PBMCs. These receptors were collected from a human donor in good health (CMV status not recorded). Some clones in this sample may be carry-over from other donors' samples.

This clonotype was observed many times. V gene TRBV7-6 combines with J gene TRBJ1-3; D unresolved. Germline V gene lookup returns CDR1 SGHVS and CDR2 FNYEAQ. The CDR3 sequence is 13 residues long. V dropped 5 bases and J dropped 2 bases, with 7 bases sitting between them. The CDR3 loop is CASSTDAGNTIYF. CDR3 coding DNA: TGTGCCAGCAGCACCGACGCTGGAAACACCATATATTTT.

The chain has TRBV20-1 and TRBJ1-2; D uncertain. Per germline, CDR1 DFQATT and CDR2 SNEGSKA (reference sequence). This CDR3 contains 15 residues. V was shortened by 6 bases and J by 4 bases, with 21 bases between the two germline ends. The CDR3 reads CSAHGEDGGGYGYTF. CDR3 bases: TGCAGTGCACACGGAGAGGACGGAGGAGGCTATGGCTACACCTTC.